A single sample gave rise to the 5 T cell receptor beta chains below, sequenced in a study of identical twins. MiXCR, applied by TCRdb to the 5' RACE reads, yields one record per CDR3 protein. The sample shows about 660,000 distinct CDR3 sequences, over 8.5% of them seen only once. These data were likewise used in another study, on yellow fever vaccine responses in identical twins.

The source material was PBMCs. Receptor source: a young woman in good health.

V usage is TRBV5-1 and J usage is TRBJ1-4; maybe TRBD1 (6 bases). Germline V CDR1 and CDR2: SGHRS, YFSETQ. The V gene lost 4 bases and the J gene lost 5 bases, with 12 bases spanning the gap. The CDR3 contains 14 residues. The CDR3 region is CASSLKGGNEKLFF. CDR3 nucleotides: TGCGCCAGCAGCCTTAAGGGGGGCAATGAAAAACTGTTTTTT. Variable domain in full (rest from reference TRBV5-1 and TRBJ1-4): KAGVTQTPRYLIKTRGQQVTLSCSPISGHRSVSWYQQTPGQGLQFLFEYFSETQRNKGNFPGRFSGRQFSNSRSEMNVSTLELGDSALYLCASSLKGGNEKLFFGSGTQLSVL.

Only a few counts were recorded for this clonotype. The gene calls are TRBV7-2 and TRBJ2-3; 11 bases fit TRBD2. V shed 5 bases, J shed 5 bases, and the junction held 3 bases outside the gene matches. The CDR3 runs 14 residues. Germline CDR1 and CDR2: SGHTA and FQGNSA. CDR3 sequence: CASSILAGGDTQYF. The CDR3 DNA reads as TGTGCCAGCAGCATTCTAGCGGGAGGAGATACGCAGTATTTT.

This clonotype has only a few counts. CDR3 bases: TGTGCCAGCAGTGAACGGTCTGGGTCTAGCACAGATACGCAGTATTTT. Its translation: CASSERSGSSTDTQYF. The rearrangement links TRBV9 to TRBJ2-3; the D is unclear. The germline gives CDR1 SGDLS, CDR2 YYNGEE. CDR3 length equals 16 residues. V lost 5 bases and J lost 0, with 16 bases in between.

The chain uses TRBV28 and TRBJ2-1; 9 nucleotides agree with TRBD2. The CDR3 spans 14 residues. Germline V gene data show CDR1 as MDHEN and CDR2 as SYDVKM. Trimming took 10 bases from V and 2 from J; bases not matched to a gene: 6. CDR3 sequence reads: CAIAGGGAYNEQFF. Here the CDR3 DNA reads TGTGCCATCGCGGGAGGGGGCGCCTACAATGAGCAGTTCTTC.

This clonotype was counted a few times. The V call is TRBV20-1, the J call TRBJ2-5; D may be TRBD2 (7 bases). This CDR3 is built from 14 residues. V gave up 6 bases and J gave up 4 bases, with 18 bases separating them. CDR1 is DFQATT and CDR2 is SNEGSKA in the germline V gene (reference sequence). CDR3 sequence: CSAPKGGVSETQYF. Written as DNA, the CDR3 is TGCAGTGCACCCAAGGGGGGGGTCTCAGAGACCCAGTACTTC.